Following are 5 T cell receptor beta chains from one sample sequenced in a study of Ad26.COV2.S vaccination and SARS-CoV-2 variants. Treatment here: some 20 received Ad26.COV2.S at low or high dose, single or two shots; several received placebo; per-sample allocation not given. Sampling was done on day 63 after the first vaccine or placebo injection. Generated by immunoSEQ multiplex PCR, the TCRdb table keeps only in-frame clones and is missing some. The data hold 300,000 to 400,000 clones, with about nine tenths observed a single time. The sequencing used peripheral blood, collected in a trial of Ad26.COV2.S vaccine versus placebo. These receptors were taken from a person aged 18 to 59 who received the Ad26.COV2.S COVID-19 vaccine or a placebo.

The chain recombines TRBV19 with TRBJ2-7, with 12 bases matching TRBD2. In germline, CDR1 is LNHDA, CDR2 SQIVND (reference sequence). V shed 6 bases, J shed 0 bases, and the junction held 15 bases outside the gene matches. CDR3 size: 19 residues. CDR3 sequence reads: CASSVRLRTSGVTSYEQYF. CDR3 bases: TGTGCCAGTAGCGTGCGTTTAAGGACTAGCGGGGTTACCTCCTACGAGCAGTACTTC.

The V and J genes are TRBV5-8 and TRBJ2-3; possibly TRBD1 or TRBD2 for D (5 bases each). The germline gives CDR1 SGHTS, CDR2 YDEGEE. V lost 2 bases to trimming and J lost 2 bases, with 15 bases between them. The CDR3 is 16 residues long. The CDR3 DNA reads TGTGCCAGCAGCTTACCCGGGACGGGGAACACAGATACGCAGTATTTT. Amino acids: CASSLPGTGNTDTQYF.

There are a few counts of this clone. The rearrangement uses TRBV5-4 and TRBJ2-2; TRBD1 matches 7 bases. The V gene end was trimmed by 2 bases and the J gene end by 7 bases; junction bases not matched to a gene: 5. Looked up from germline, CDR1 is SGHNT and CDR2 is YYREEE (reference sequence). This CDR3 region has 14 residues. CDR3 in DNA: TGTGCCAGCAGCTTCCCAGGGGGTATCGGGGAGCTGTTTTTT. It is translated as CASSFPGGIGELFF.

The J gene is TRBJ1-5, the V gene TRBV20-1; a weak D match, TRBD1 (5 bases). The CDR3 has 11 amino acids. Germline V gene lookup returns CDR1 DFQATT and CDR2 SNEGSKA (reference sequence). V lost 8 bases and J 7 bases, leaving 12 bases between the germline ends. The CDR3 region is CSLGTGQPQHF. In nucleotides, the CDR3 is TGCAGTTTGGGGACCGGGCAGCCCCAGCATTTT.

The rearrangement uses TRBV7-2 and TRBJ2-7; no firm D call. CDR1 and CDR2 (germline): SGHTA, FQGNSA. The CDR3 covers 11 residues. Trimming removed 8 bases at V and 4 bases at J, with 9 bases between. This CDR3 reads CASGIVYEQYF. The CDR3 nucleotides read TGTGCCAGCGGGATCGTGTACGAGCAGTACTTC.